These T cell receptor beta chains were read from a single sample in a study of blood T cell repertoires in COVID-19. TCRdb keeps only in-frame clones here, not all; method: immunoSEQ multiplex PCR. The sample consists of under 85,000 clones, roughly four fifths of them appearing once. The sequenced sample was peripheral blood. The receptor set was obtained from a human donor in a cohort sampled during active COVID-19. Both conserved end residues are part of each CDR3. Fields, in order: D gene, clone size, J gene, V gene, CDR3 protein, CDR3 DNA. The D gene is left open where the match is weak. Not all rows give a size; the values are once, few, many and, for expanded clones, a class.

d_call: TRBD2
clone_size: NA
j_call: TRBJ2-1
v_call: TRBV7-9
cdr3_aa: CASSLALLGLRYNEQFF
cdr3_nt: TGTGCCAGCAGCTTAGCGCTCTTGGGACTACGTTACAATGAGCAGTTCTTC

d_call: TRBD1
clone_size: NA
j_call: TRBJ2-7
v_call: TRBV2
cdr3_aa: CASSSDRVTYEQYF
cdr3_nt: TGTGCCAGCAGTTCGGACAGGGTAACCTACGAGCAGTACTTC

d_call: TRBD1
clone_size: NA
j_call: TRBJ1-2
v_call: TRBV7-9
cdr3_aa: CASSSAGQEYGYTF
cdr3_nt: TGTGCCAGCAGCTCGGCCGGACAGGAATATGGCTACACCTTC

d_call: TRBD1
clone_size: NA
j_call: TRBJ1-3
v_call: TRBV5-8
cdr3_aa: CASSRDRRNTIYF
cdr3_nt: TGTGCCAGCAGCCGGGACAGAAGAAACACCATATATTTT

d_call: TRBD1
clone_size: few
j_call: TRBJ1-1
v_call: TRBV25-1
cdr3_aa: CASSESGGMNTEAFF
cdr3_nt: TGTGCCAGCAGTGAGTCAGGGGGAATGAACACTGAAGCTTTCTTT

d_call: NA
clone_size: NA
j_call: TRBJ1-2
v_call: TRBV12-5
cdr3_aa: CASGSTGLDGYTF
cdr3_nt: TGTGCTAGTGGTTCCACAGGGTTGGACGGCTACACCTTC

d_call: NA
clone_size: once
j_call: TRBJ2-7
v_call: TRBV10-3
cdr3_aa: CAIRERQGTYEQYF
cdr3_nt: TGTGCCATCAGGGAGAGGCAGGGGACCTACGAGCAGTACTTC

d_call: TRBD1
clone_size: NA
j_call: TRBJ2-2
v_call: TRBV3-1/TRBV3-2
cdr3_aa: CASRTGGLTGELFF
cdr3_nt: TGTGCCAGCAGGACAGGGGGCCTGACCGGGGAGCTGTTTTTT

d_call: NA
clone_size: once
j_call: TRBJ2-6
v_call: TRBV7-9
cdr3_aa: CASSLAESRGVLTF
cdr3_nt: TGTGCCAGCAGCTTAGCCGAGAGCCGCGGCGTCCTGACTTTC

d_call: NA
clone_size: once
j_call: TRBJ2-7
v_call: TRBV2
cdr3_aa: CASRDDSTAYEQYF
cdr3_nt: TGTGCCAGCAGAGACGACAGTACAGCCTACGAGCAGTACTTC

d_call: TRBD2
clone_size: NA
j_call: TRBJ2-3
v_call: TRBV5-4
cdr3_aa: CASSTGTSGGATDTQYF
cdr3_nt: TGTGCCAGCAGCACCGGGACTAGCGGGGGGGCTACAGATACGCAGTATTTT

d_call: NA
clone_size: few
j_call: TRBJ2-5
v_call: TRBV18
cdr3_aa: CASSPVRAQETQYF
cdr3_nt: TGTGCCAGCTCACCAGTCAGGGCTCAAGAGACCCAGTACTTC

d_call: NA
clone_size: few
j_call: TRBJ2-2
v_call: TRBV2
cdr3_aa: CASSYRGGGELFF
cdr3_nt: TGTGCCAGCAGCTACAGGGGAGGCGGGGAGCTGTTTTTT

d_call: NA
clone_size: NA
j_call: TRBJ2-6
v_call: TRBV24-1
cdr3_aa: CATSDSGSGANVLTF
cdr3_nt: TGTGCCACCAGTGATTCGGGGTCTGGGGCCAACGTCCTGACTTTC

d_call: TRBD2
clone_size: NA
j_call: TRBJ2-5
v_call: TRBV3-1/TRBV3-2
cdr3_aa: CASSQYLAGGQGETQYF
cdr3_nt: TGTGCCAGCAGCCAATACCTAGCGGGGGGGCAGGGAGAGACCCAGTACTTC

d_call: TRBD2
clone_size: once
j_call: TRBJ2-7
v_call: TRBV6-5
cdr3_aa: CATYSGTSGYEQYF
cdr3_nt: TGTGCCACCTACTCCGGGACTAGCGGCTACGAGCAGTACTTC

d_call: NA
clone_size: NA
j_call: TRBJ2-7
v_call: TRBV20-1
cdr3_aa: CSAAPRGEQYF
cdr3_nt: TGCAGTGCTGCCCCCCGGGGCGAGCAGTACTTC

d_call: TRBD1
clone_size: NA
j_call: TRBJ1-2
v_call: TRBV10-3
cdr3_aa: CAISEFEGADYGYTF
cdr3_nt: TGTGCCATCAGTGAGTTTGAGGGGGCAGATTATGGCTACACCTTC

d_call: TRBD1
clone_size: NA
j_call: TRBJ1-2
v_call: TRBV4-2
cdr3_aa: CASSQEGRQGRYGYTF
cdr3_nt: TGTGCCAGCAGCCAAGAAGGTCGACAGGGGCGCTATGGCTACACCTTC

d_call: NA
clone_size: NA
j_call: TRBJ2-7
v_call: TRBV5-1
cdr3_aa: CASSLEGTYEQYF
cdr3_nt: TGCGCCAGCAGCTTGGAGGGGACATACGAGCAGTACTTC

d_call: TRBD2
clone_size: NA
j_call: TRBJ2-7
v_call: TRBV4-2
cdr3_aa: CASSQEVNSGGREQYF
cdr3_nt: TGTGCCAGCAGCCAAGAAGTTAATAGCGGGGGGCGGGAGCAGTACTTC

d_call: NA
clone_size: NA
j_call: TRBJ1-2
v_call: TRBV6-5
cdr3_aa: CASSPLRGDGYTF
cdr3_nt: TGTGCCAGCAGCCCCCTCCGGGGAGATGGCTACACCTTC

d_call: TRBD1
clone_size: NA
j_call: TRBJ1-5
v_call: TRBV4-2
cdr3_aa: CASSPTGGGQPQHF
cdr3_nt: TGTGCCAGCAGCCCGACAGGGGGCGGGCAGCCCCAGCATTTT

d_call: TRBD2
clone_size: NA
j_call: TRBJ2-3
v_call: TRBV20-1
cdr3_aa: CSASLPWDSSGGYTSTDTQYF
cdr3_nt: TGCAGTGCTAGTCTCCCCTGGGACTCTAGCGGGGGGTACACTAGCACAGATACGCAGTATTTT

d_call: TRBD1
clone_size: NA
j_call: TRBJ2-1
v_call: TRBV14
cdr3_aa: CASSQPDRGGRYNEQFF
cdr3_nt: TGTGCCAGCAGCCAACCAGACAGGGGAGGACGCTACAATGAGCAGTTCTTC

d_call: TRBD2
clone_size: NA
j_call: TRBJ2-5
v_call: TRBV9
cdr3_aa: CASSSLAGGLETQYF
cdr3_nt: TGTGCCAGCAGCTCACTAGCGGGGGGGTTGGAGACCCAGTACTTC

d_call: TRBD1
clone_size: NA
j_call: TRBJ2-4
v_call: TRBV18
cdr3_aa: CASSPTGSGAKNIQYF
cdr3_nt: TGTGCCAGCTCACCGACAGGGTCGGGGGCCAAAAACATTCAGTACTTC

d_call: NA
clone_size: NA
j_call: TRBJ2-7
v_call: TRBV11-2
cdr3_aa: CASSSVYEQYF
cdr3_nt: TGTGCCAGCAGCTCCGTTTACGAGCAGTACTTC

d_call: TRBD1
clone_size: NA
j_call: TRBJ2-4
v_call: TRBV2
cdr3_aa: CASTGTVNIQYF
cdr3_nt: TGTGCCAGCACCGGGACAGTAAACATTCAGTACTTC

d_call: NA
clone_size: NA
j_call: TRBJ2-1
v_call: TRBV19
cdr3_aa: CASSGQFNEQFF
cdr3_nt: TGTGCCAGTAGCGGACAGTTCAATGAGCAGTTCTTC

d_call: TRBD2
clone_size: NA
j_call: TRBJ2-5
v_call: TRBV7-7
cdr3_aa: CASSSSGLAGETQYF
cdr3_nt: TGTGCTAGCAGCTCAAGTGGACTAGCGGGAGAGACCCAGTACTTC

d_call: TRBD1
clone_size: few
j_call: TRBJ1-2
v_call: TRBV18
cdr3_aa: CASSLRQGRANYGYTF
cdr3_nt: TGTGCCAGCTCACTCCGACAGGGCCGGGCCAACTATGGCTACACCTTC